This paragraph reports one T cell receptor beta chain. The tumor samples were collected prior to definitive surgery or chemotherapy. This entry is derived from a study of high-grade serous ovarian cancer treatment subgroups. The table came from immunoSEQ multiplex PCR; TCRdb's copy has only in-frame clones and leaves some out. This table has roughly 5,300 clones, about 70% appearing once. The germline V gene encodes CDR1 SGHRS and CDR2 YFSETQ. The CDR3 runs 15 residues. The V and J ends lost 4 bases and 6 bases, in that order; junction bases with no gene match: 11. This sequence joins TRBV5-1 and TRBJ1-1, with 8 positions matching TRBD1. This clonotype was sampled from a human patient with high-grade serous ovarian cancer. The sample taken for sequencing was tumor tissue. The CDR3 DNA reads TGCGCCAGCAGCGATGGACAGGGACTAAAAGCTGAAGCTTTCTTT. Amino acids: CASSDGQGLKAEAFF.